Each of the 3 T cell receptor beta chains below was sequenced from the same sample in a study of shared clonotypes between healthy human individuals. TCRdb keeps only in-frame clones here, not all; method: immunoSEQ multiplex PCR. The sample shows roughly 2.1 million clones, more than 85% of them seen only once. In the naive CD8 group, cells lacked CD45RO and were positively selected for CCR7, so terminally differentiated effector memory CD45RA+ cells were left out. Material: naive CD8+ T cells from PBMCs. The receptors were sampled from a man aged 18 to 35 in good health. Some clones in this sample may be carry-over from other donors' samples.

The chain joins TRBV19 to TRBJ2-1; the D is unclear. CDR1 and CDR2 from the germline V gene are LNHDA and SQIVND (reference sequence). CDR3 length: 14 amino acids. Trimming removed 3 bases from V and 10 bases from J, with 16 bases in between. The DNA for the CDR3 is TGTGCCAGTAGTATTCTGGGGTTTTGGCACGAGCAGTTCTTC. Its protein product is CASSILGFWHEQFF.

A note on this clone: This specimen includes other DNA sequences encoding the same CDR3. The gene calls are TRBV7-9 and TRBJ2-1; 7 positions match TRBD1. The trim removed 1 base at V and 6 bases at J, leaving 3 bases unmatched. The germline V gene encodes CDR1 SEHNR and CDR2 FQNEAQ (reference sequence). The CDR3 consists of 14 residues. CDR3: CASSLGPGGNEQFF. The CDR3 nucleotides read TGTGCCAGCAGCTTAGGGCCAGGGGGCAATGAGCAGTTCTTC. The entire variable domain, with the rest obtained from reference TRBV7-9 and TRBJ2-1, is as follows: DTGVSQNPRHKITKRGQNVTFRCDPISEHNRLYWYRQTLGQGPEFLTYFQNEAQLEKSRLLSDRFSAERPKGSFSTLEIQRTEQGDSAMYLCASSLGPGGNEQFFGPGTRLTVL.

The table lists this clone with a count of one. V and J are TRBV28 and TRBJ2-7; TRBD1 might be the D (6 bases). Germline lookup yields CDR1 MDHEN and CDR2 SYDVKM. V was trimmed by 4 bases and J by 10 bases, leaving 23 bases between them. The CDR3 runs to 15 residues. The CDR3 loop is CASSSFRGLPGAQYF. CDR3 nucleotide sequence: TGTGCCAGCAGTTCCTTCAGGGGTCTCCCGGGTGCTCAGTACTTC.